The 7 T cell receptor beta chains in this list originate from one sample, sequenced in a study of T cell clonotyping in hematopoietic cell transplantation. Assay: immunoSEQ multiplex PCR; the TCRdb copy retains only in-frame clones and omits some. The data contain around 7,000 clones, roughly 88% of them singletons. Time point denoted: recipient sample about 28 days before transplant, after cytoreduction. The sample was peripheral blood mononuclear cells, taken before stem cell transplant. The receptors derive from a man younger than 45 with acute myeloid leukemia. Some clones in this sample may be carry-over from other donors' samples.

This clone was detected once. The chain links TRBV28 to TRBJ2-6, with 9 bases matching TRBD1. The CDR3 is 20 amino acids. From germline, CDR1 is MDHEN and CDR2 SYDVKM. Trimming took 3 bases from V and 2 from J; bases not matched to a gene: 14. The CDR3 DNA reads TGTGCCAGCAGTTTTTTATTGGAGACAGGGGGATTTGCTGGGGCCAACGTCCTGACTTTC. Its protein is CASSFLLETGGFAGANVLTF.

The V and J genes are TRBV10-3 and TRBJ1-2; TRBD1 agrees at 7 bases. Per germline, CDR1 ENHRY and CDR2 SYGVKD. After removal of 2 bases from V and 3 bases from J, the junction contained 6 bases not matched to a gene. This CDR3 is 15 amino acids long. CDR3 amino acids: CAISEKTGRDYGYTF. CDR3 DNA: TGTGCCATCAGTGAGAAGACAGGGCGGGACTATGGCTACACCTTC.

This chain links TRBV9 with TRBJ2-1; the D gene is possibly TRBD2 (5 bases). Germline loops: CDR1 SGDLS, CDR2 YYNGEE. The length of the CDR3 is 12 residues. Deletions cut 5 bases from V and 9 bases from J, with 12 bases between. This CDR3 reads CASSASGSEQFF. The CDR3 region has the DNA TGTGCCAGCAGTGCCTCGGGGAGTGAGCAGTTCTTC.

The chain carries TRBV7-6 and TRBJ1-1; 8 bases agree with TRBD1. The J segment lost 0 bases and the V segment lost 10 bases, leaving 7 bases of the junction unmatched. Germline-derived CDR1 and CDR2 are SGHVS and FNYEAQ. The CDR3 consists of 14 residues. CDR3 sequence: CATSRQGLNTEAFF. The CDR3 DNA reads as TGTGCCACCTCCAGACAGGGGCTGAACACTGAAGCTTTCTTT.

This clone was counted once. This sequence joins TRBV7-8 and TRBJ2-1; no firm D call. Germline loops: CDR1 SGHVS, CDR2 FQNEAQ. V was cut by 10 bases and J by 5 bases, with 12 bases left in between. There are 12 residues in the CDR3. This CDR3 is CANLDGNNEQFF. CDR3 nucleotides: TGTGCCAACCTGGACGGTAACAATGAGCAGTTCTTC. The full variable domain, its missing parts supplied by reference TRBV7-8 and TRBJ2-1, is GAGVSQSPRYKVAKRGQDVALRCDPISGHVSLFWYQQALGQGPEFLTYFQNEAQLDKSGLPSDRFFAERPEGSVSTLKIQRTQQEDSAVYLCANLDGNNEQFFGPGTRLTVL.

This chain joins TRBV5-6 and TRBJ1-1; D not certain. V dropped 1 base and J dropped 7 bases, with 5 bases sitting between them. The CDR3 contains 11 residues. Germline V gives CDR1 SGHDT, CDR2 YYEEEE. Here the CDR3 reads CASSLLGEAFF. The CDR3 DNA reads as TGTGCCAGCAGCTTGTTGGGTGAAGCTTTCTTT.

The chain employs TRBV30 and TRBJ2-1; D is possibly TRBD2 (6 bases). V was cut by 5 bases and J by 7 bases, with 9 bases left in between. Per germline, CDR1 GTSNPN and CDR2 SVGIG (reference sequence). The CDR3 consists of 11 residues. The DNA for the CDR3 is TGTGCCTGGGGGCGGGAAAATGAGCAGTTCTTC. It specifies CAWGRENEQFF.